These T cell receptor beta chains were read from a single sample in a study of cytomegalovirus exposure and HLA in healthy donors. Repertoires were generated with immunoSEQ multiplex PCR, while TCRdb's copy carries only in-frame clones and drops some. The sample yields around 200,000 clones, roughly 77% seen once. Sequences were obtained from PBMCs. The receptors were sampled from a woman aged 25 to 45 in good health and CMV-seronegative. The CDR3 runs from the conserved cysteine through the conserved F or W. D genes are given only for firm matches. Rows may omit the clone size; those that give it use once, few, many or a size class.

. TRBJ2-7 17 TRBD2 TRBV5-1 CASRPSPGLAGEYQQYF TGCGCCAGCAGGCCTTCTCCGGGACTAGCGGGAGAGTACCAGCAGTACTTC
. TRBJ2-6 18 TRBD1 TRBV5-1 CASRPGQGVFSGANVLTF TGCGCCAGCAGACCCGGACAGGGGGTATTCTCTGGGGCCAACGTCCTGACTTTC
. TRBJ2-1 13 . TRBV11-2 CASSLQGSNEQFF TGTGCCAGCAGCTTACAGGGGAGCAATGAGCAGTTCTTC
. TRBJ2-7 12 . TRBV6-5 CASSQGGYEQYF TGTGCCAGCAGCCAGGGAGGCTACGAGCAGTACTTC
few TRBJ1-6 15 . TRBV30 CAWSVYTGSNSPLHF TGTGCCTGGAGCGTGTATACAGGGTCCAATTCACCCCTCCACTTT
once TRBJ1-2 15 . TRBV6-5 CASRSAGVGNYGYTF TGTGCCAGCAGGTCGGCGGGCGTCGGTAACTATGGCTACACCTTC
. TRBJ2-7 13 . TRBV7-2 CASSLEAAYEQYF TGTGCCAGCAGCTTAGAAGCCGCTTACGAGCAGTACTTC
. TRBJ2-7 16 TRBD1 TRBV7-3 CASSLGGTGASYEQYF TGTGCCAGCAGCTTAGGAGGGACAGGGGCCTCCTACGAGCAGTACTTC
. TRBJ2-2 13 . TRBV7-9 CASSSHLTGELFF TGTGCCAGCAGCTCCCATTTGACCGGGGAGCTGTTTTTT
. TRBJ2-3 16 . TRBV6-5 CASSYSSAVSTDTQYF TGTGCCAGCAGTTACTCGTCCGCAGTTAGCACAGATACGCAGTATTTT
. TRBJ2-7 14 . TRBV5-6 CASSLRGLLYEQYF TGTGCCAGCAGCTTAAGGGGACTCCTTTACGAGCAGTACTTC
. TRBJ2-7 13 . TRBV14 CASSQPSSYEQYF TGTGCCAGCAGCCAACCTAGCTCCTACGAGCAGTACTTC
. TRBJ2-2 19 TRBD1 TRBV7-8 CASRRTQGQGGPNTGELFF TGTGCCAGCAGACGAACCCAGGGACAGGGAGGACCGAACACCGGGGAGCTGTTTTTT
. TRBJ2-1 14 TRBD2 TRBV7-2 CASSFRGLDNEQFF TGTGCCAGCAGCTTCCGGGGACTAGACAATGAGCAGTTCTTC
. TRBJ2-4 16 TRBD2 TRBV30 CAWSARLAVAKNIQYF TGTGCCTGGAGTGCCCGACTAGCGGTAGCCAAAAACATTCAGTACTTC
. TRBJ2-5 15 . TRBV10-1 CASSESTAYQETQYF TGCGCCAGCAGTGAGTCGACAGCCTACCAAGAGACCCAGTACTTC
. TRBJ1-2 16 . TRBV28 CASSFASAWRGYGYTF TGTGCCAGCAGTTTCGCCTCGGCCTGGAGGGGCTATGGCTACACCTTC
. TRBJ2-5 15 . TRBV11-2 CASGWGTRGQETQYF TGTGCCAGCGGTTGGGGTACGCGGGGACAAGAGACCCAGTACTTC
. TRBJ1-1 15 . TRBV5-1 CASSVDGQMNTEAFF TGCGCCAGCAGCGTCGACGGACAGATGAACACTGAAGCTTTCTTT
. TRBJ1-4 15 . TRBV18 CASSATGSTNEKLFF TGTGCCAGCTCGGCAACAGGGTCAACTAATGAAAAACTGTTTTTT
. TRBJ1-1 14 TRBD1 TRBV10-1 CASSDGDRASEAFF TGCGCCAGCAGTGACGGGGACAGAGCAAGCGAAGCTTTCTTT
. TRBJ1-6 16 TRBD1 TRBV5-8 CASSPRGQPYNSPLHF TGTGCCAGCAGCCCCCGGGGACAGCCCTATAATTCACCCCTCCACTTT
. TRBJ1-2 13 . TRBV5-1 CASSLEQGWGYTF TGCGCCAGCAGCTTGGAGCAGGGGTGGGGCTACACCTTC
. TRBJ2-3 15 TRBD2 TRBV29-1 CSAVRGGGAPDTQYF TGCAGCGCCGTGCGAGGCGGGGGGGCCCCAGATACGCAGTATTTT
once TRBJ2-5 12 . TRBV6-1 CASSGGQETQYF TGTGCCAGCAGTGGCGGTCAGGAGACCCAGTACTTC
. TRBJ2-5 15 . TRBV9 CASSVAGGTQETQYF TGTGCCAGCAGCGTAGCTGGAGGGACCCAGGAGACCCAGTACTTC
. TRBJ1-4 16 . TRBV10-2 CASMKGVVATNEKLFF TGCGCCAGCATGAAAGGGGTCGTTGCAACTAATGAAAAACTGTTTTTT
few TRBJ1-2 13 . TRBV2 CASTPTEVPQLAF TGTGCCAGCACCCCGACAGAAGTGCCCCAGTTGGCCTTC
. TRBJ1-4 15 . TRBV7-6 CASSLGPATNEKLFF TGTGCCAGCAGCTTAGGGCCTGCCACTAATGAAAAACTGTTTTTT
few TRBJ2-3 15 TRBD2 TRBV6-1 CASSGLAGGTDTQYF TGTGCCAGCAGTGGGCTAGCGGGGGGCACAGATACGCAGTATTTT
. TRBJ2-7 15 . TRBV9 CASSETGQPSYEQYF TGTGCCAGCAGCGAGACCGGACAGCCGTCCTACGAGCAGTACTTC
once TRBJ2-2 15 . TRBV25-1 CASTPSQGRSGELFF TGTGCCAGCACCCCTTCCCAGGGGCGGTCCGGGGAGCTGTTTTTT
. TRBJ1-2 12 . TRBV7-2 CASSLDINGYTF TGTGCCAGCAGCTTAGACATAAATGGCTACACCTTC
once TRBJ1-2 12 . TRBV29-1 CSVDGQGKGYTF TGCAGCGTTGACGGCCAGGGGAAAGGCTACACCTTC
once TRBJ2-5 14 . TRBV29-1 CSALPPSGQETQYF TGCAGCGCCCTTCCCCCCAGCGGCCAAGAGACCCAGTACTTC
. TRBJ1-6 15 . TRBV2 CASSELEGAHSPLHF TGTGCCAGCAGTGAACTGGAGGGAGCGCATTCACCCCTCCACTTT
. TRBJ2-7 14 . TRBV30 CAWDRDLFSYEQYF TGTGCCTGGGACAGAGACCTATTTTCCTACGAGCAGTACTTC